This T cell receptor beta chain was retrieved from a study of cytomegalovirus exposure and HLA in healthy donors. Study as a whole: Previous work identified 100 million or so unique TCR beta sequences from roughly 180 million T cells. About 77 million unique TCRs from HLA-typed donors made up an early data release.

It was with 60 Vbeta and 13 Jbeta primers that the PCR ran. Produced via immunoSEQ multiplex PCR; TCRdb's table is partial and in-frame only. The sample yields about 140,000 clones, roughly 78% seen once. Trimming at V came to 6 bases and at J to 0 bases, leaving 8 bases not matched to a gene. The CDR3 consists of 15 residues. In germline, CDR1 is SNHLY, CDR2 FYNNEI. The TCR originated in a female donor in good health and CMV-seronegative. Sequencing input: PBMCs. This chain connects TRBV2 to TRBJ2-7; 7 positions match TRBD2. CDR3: CASRGSGTGSYEQYF. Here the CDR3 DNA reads TGTGCCAGCAGGGGGAGCGGGACCGGCTCCTACGAGCAGTACTTC.